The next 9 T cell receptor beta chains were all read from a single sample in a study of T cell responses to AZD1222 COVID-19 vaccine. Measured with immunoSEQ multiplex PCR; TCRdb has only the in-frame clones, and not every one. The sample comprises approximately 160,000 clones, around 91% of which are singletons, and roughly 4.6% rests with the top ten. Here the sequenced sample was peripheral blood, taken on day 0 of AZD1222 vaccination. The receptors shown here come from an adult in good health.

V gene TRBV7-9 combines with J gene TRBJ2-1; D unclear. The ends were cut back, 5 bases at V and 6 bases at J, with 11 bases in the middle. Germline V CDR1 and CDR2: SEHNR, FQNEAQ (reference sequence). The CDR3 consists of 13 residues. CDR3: CASSLGLGNEQFF. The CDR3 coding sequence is TGTGCCAGCAGCCTCGGTTTAGGCAATGAGCAGTTCTTC.

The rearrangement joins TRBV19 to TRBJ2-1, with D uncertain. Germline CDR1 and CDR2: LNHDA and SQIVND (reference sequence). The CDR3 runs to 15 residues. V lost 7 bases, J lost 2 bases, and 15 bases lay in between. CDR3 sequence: CASTRVAGPYNEQFF. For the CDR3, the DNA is TGTGCCAGTACCCGGGTGGCCGGGCCCTACAATGAGCAGTTCTTC.

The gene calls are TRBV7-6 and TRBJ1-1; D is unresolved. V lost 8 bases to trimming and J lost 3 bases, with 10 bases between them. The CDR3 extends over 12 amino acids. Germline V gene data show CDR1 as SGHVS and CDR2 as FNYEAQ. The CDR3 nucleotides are TGTGCCAGCGAGGGAGTTGACACTGAAGCTTTCTTT. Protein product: CASEGVDTEAFF.

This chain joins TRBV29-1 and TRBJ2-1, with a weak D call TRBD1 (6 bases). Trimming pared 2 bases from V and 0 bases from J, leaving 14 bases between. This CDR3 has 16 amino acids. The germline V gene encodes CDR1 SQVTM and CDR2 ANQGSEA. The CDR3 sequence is CSVEPDRPSSYNEQFF. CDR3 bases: TGCAGCGTTGAACCCGACAGGCCAAGCTCCTACAATGAGCAGTTCTTC.

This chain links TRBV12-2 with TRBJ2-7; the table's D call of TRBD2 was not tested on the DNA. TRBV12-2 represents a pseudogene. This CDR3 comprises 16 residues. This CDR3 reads CASRLDPSGIGDEQYF. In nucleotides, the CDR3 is TGTGCAAGTCGCCTAGACCCTAGCGGGATTGGGGACGAGCAGTACTTC.

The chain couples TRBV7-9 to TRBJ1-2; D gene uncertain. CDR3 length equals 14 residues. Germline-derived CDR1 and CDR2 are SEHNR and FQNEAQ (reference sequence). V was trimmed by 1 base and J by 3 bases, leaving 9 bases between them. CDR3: CASSLDLQYYGYTF. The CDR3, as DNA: TGTGCCAGCAGCTTAGATCTGCAATACTATGGCTACACCTTC. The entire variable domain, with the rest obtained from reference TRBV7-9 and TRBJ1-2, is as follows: DTGVSQNPRHKITKRGQNVTFRCDPISEHNRLYWYRQTLGQGPEFLTYFQNEAQLEKSRLLSDRFSAERPKGSFSTLEIQRTEQGDSAMYLCASSLDLQYYGYTFGSGTRLTVV.

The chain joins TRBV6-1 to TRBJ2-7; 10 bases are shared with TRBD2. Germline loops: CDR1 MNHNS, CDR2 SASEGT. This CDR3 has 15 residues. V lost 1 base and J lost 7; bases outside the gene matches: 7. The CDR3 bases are TGTGCCAGCAGTGAAGTAAGCGGGAGGGCCCCAGAGCAGTACTTC. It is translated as CASSEVSGRAPEQYF.

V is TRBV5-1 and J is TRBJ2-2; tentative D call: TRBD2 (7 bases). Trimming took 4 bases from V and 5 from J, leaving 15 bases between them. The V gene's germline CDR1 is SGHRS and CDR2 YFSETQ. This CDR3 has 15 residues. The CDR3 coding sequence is TGCGCCAGCAGCCCGGAAGGGGGGGAGACCGGGGAGCTGTTTTTT. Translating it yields CASSPEGGETGELFF.

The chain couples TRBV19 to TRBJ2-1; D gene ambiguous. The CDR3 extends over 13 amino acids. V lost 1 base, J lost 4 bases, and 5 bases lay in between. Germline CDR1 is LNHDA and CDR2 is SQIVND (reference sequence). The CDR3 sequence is CASSIAGYNEQFF. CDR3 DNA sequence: TGTGCCAGTAGTATAGCCGGGTACAATGAGCAGTTCTTC.